These T cell receptor beta chains were read from a single sample in a study of blood T cell repertoires in COVID-19. Assay used: immunoSEQ multiplex PCR; TCRdb lists only in-frame clones, some missing. The top ten clones hold 8% to 9% of a sample with over 95,000 clones, around nine tenths of them seen once. The specimen sequenced was peripheral blood. These receptors all stem from a woman aged 70-85 years who had recovered from COVID-19. The CDR3 runs from the conserved cysteine through the conserved F or W. The D gene is left open where the match is weak. Size is stated for part of the rows, as once, few or many counts, or as a class when the clone is expanded.

J gene,V gene,D gene,clone size,CDR3 DNA,CDR3 protein
TRBJ2-7,TRBV7-6,TRBD1,.,TGTGCCAGCAGCTATCGGAGGACAGGGTCCTACGAGCAGTACTTC,CASSYRRTGSYEQYF
TRBJ2-3,TRBV3-1/TRBV3-2,.,.,TGTGCCAGCAGCCAAGAAGGGGTCCTAGACTATACGCAGTATTTT,CASSQEGVLDYTQYF
TRBJ1-6,TRBV9,.,few,TGTGCCAGCAGCGCCCGCCCGGATTCACCCCTCCACTTT,CASSARPDSPLHF
TRBJ2-1,TRBV12-5,.,.,TGTGCTAGTGGTTTAGCAGGGGTTAATGAGCAGTTCTTC,CASGLAGVNEQFF
TRBJ2-1,TRBV28,TRBD1,.,TGTGCCAGCAGTTTCCTGACAGGGGCTGACAATGAGCAGTTCTTC,CASSFLTGADNEQFF
TRBJ2-1,TRBV6-2/TRBV6-3,.,.,TGTGCCAGCAGTTACCCAAGCCGGGACTACAATGAGCAGTTCTTC,CASSYPSRDYNEQFF
TRBJ2-3,TRBV7-5,.,.,TGTGTCAGAGCTAGGGGAGGGATCCCACGCACAGATACGCAGTATTTT,CVRARGGIPRTDTQYF
TRBJ2-5,TRBV7-2,.,.,TGTGCCAGCAGCCTGGGGGCCGGGCGGGAGACCCAGTACTTC,CASSLGAGRETQYF
TRBJ2-7,TRBV7-9,TRBD2,.,TGTGCCAGCAGCTTAGATAGCGGGGGGGCCTACGAGCAGTACTTC,CASSLDSGGAYEQYF
TRBJ2-7,TRBV27,.,once,TGTGCCAGCAGTTTATCGAGGCTGACCTACGAGCAGTACTTC,CASSLSRLTYEQYF